The next 23 T cell receptor beta chains were all read from a single sample in a study of shared clonotypes between healthy human individuals. The assay was immunoSEQ multiplex PCR, and TCRdb's table has in-frame clones only and misses some. The data show around 990,000 clones, roughly 80% seen once. The specimen sequenced was memory CD4+ T cells from PBMCs. The subset is: CD45RA-negative fraction. All receptors come from a man aged 18 to 35 in good health. Some clones in this sample may be carry-over from other donors' samples.

This clone was seen only a few times. The chain uses TRBV28 and TRBJ1-1; the D gene is possibly TRBD1 (5 bases). The ends were cut back, 6 bases at V and 5 bases at J, with 7 bases in the middle. The CDR3 is made up of 11 amino acids. Germline values: CDR1 MDHEN, CDR2 SYDVKM. CDR3: CASRGRTEAFF. CDR3 coding DNA: TGTGCCAGCAGGGGACGGACTGAAGCTTTCTTT.

The chain uses TRBV25-1 and TRBJ1-2; a possible D gene is TRBD1 (6 bases). The CDR3 loop spans 14 amino acids. The V gene lost 2 bases and the J gene lost 6 bases, with 13 bases spanning the gap. The germline V gene has CDR1 MGHDK and CDR2 SYGVNS. This CDR3 is CASSEGGRWDGYTF. The CDR3, as DNA: TGTGCCAGCAGTGAAGGGGGGCGCTGGGATGGCTACACCTTC.

The chain couples TRBV27 to TRBJ2-7; D possibly uses TRBD1 or TRBD2 (7 bases each). Germline CDR1 is MNHEY and CDR2 is SMNVEV (reference sequence). The V end lost 8 bases, the J end lost 3 bases, and 23 bases lay between the germline ends. CDR3 length: 16 residues. The CDR3 region has the DNA TGTGCCAGCGGGGAGGGACAGCGTTTGGGGTTCTACGAGCAGTACTTC. Protein product: CASGEGQRLGFYEQYF.

The CDR3 spells CASTLGGQAGDEQYF. The CDR3 DNA sequence: TGTGCCAGCACCCTCGGCGGGCAGGCTGGGGACGAGCAGTACTTC. V is TRBV7-2 and J is TRBJ2-7, with D maybe TRBD2 (5 bases). Trimming pared 7 bases from V and 5 bases from J, leaving 21 bases between. CDR1 is SGHTA and CDR2 is FQGNSA in the germline V gene. The CDR3 has 15 amino acids.

V gene TRBV28 combines with J gene TRBJ2-6; D remains unclear. CDR3 length: 13 residues. CDR1 MDHEN and CDR2 SYDVKM come from the germline V gene. V lost 10 bases and J 0 bases, leaving 7 bases between the germline ends. In nucleotides, the CDR3 is TGTGCCACCATAATCTCTGGGGCCAACGTCCTGACTTTC. The encoded protein is CATIISGANVLTF.

This clone was found a few times. V and J are TRBV28 and TRBJ1-4; no clear D. This CDR3 is built from 15 residues. The V end was cut by 2 bases, the J end by 8 bases, with 15 bases between. In germline, CDR1 is MDHEN, CDR2 SYDVKM. DNA of the CDR3: TGTGCCAGCAGTTTACGGTTCAAACGGGAGGAAAAACTGTTTTTT. It translates to CASSLRFKREEKLFF.

CDR3 sequence reads: CASTPQQGGADTQYF. CDR3 coding DNA: TGCGCCAGCACCCCCCAGCAGGGTGGGGCAGATACGCAGTATTTT. The V and J genes are TRBV4-3 and TRBJ2-3; D possibly corresponds to TRBD1 (5 bases). Germline CDR1 and CDR2: LGHNA and YSLEER. The CDR3 has 15 amino acids. Trimming left V 7 bases short and J 4 bases short, with 18 bases between.

The chain has TRBV29-1 and TRBJ2-1; D gene uncertain. V was clipped by 3 bases and J by 5 bases, with 8 bases between them. Germline V gene sequence: CDR1 SQVTM, CDR2 ANQGSEA. CDR3 size: 12 residues. The CDR3 here is CSVDNPNNEQFF. The CDR3 region has the DNA TGCAGCGTTGATAACCCCAACAATGAGCAGTTCTTC.

The gene calls are TRBV27 and TRBJ2-7; D gene uncertain. The germline V gene encodes CDR1 MNHEY and CDR2 SMNVEV (reference sequence). The ends were cut back, 3 bases at V and 7 bases at J, with 13 bases in the middle. The CDR3 loop spans 13 amino acids. For the CDR3, the DNA is TGTGCCAGCAGTTTCGCCCTAGGAATAGAGCAGTACTTC. It specifies CASSFALGIEQYF.

The chain employs TRBV5-4 and TRBJ2-3; 9 nucleotides line up with TRBD2. Germline V gene sequence: CDR1 SGHNT, CDR2 YYREEE (reference sequence). The CDR3 totals 17 residues. V gave up 0 bases and J gave up 2 bases; unmatched junction bases: 7. The CDR3 sequence: CASSLGSGRTYTDTQYF. CDR3 DNA sequence: TGTGCCAGCAGCTTGGGGAGCGGGAGGACTTACACAGATACGCAGTATTTT. The whole variable domain, remainder taken from reference TRBV5-4 and TRBJ2-3, is ETGVTQSPTHLIKTRGQQVTLRCSSQSGHNTVSWYQQALGQGPQFIFQYYREEENGRGNFPPRFSGLQFPNYSSELNVNALELDDSALYLCASSLGSGRTYTDTQYFGPGTRLTVL.

This clone was seen a single time. The rearrangement uses TRBV5-1 and TRBJ1-3; D possibly corresponds to TRBD1 (6 bases). CDR1 is SGHRS, CDR2 YFSETQ, per germline. The CDR3 is 15 residues long. V was clipped by 2 bases and J by 0 bases, with 9 bases between them. CDR3 DNA: TGCGCCAGCAGCTTCCTACAGGGCTCTGGAAACACCATATATTTT. It encodes CASSFLQGSGNTIYF.

Of note for this clone: Other DNA sequences of this sample code for an identical CDR3. The rearrangement joins TRBV7-3 to TRBJ2-1, with 14 bases fitting TRBD2. Germline trimming cut 5 bases from V and 7 bases from J; bases unmatched to any gene: 4. Germline CDR1 and CDR2: SGHTA and FQGTGA. The CDR3 contains 15 residues. CDR3 DNA: TGTGCCAGCAGCCAGGGACTAGCGGGAGTTAATGAGCAGTTCTTC. This codes for CASSQGLAGVNEQFF.

This clone was recorded a few times. V and J are TRBV5-1 and TRBJ2-5; D remains unclear. CDR3 size: 16 residues. V was cut by 0 bases and J by 5 bases, with 17 bases left in between. Per the germline V gene, CDR1 is SGHRS and CDR2 is YFSETQ. CDR3 region: CASSLEGSYYSETQYF. CDR3 nucleotide sequence: TGCGCCAGCAGCTTGGAGGGTAGCTATTACTCGGAGACCCAGTACTTC.

In regard to this clone: This likely reflects a read error, since a far larger clone is one base away. The identical CDR3 is also encoded by other nucleotide sequences in the sample. This rearrangement joins TRBV28 to TRBJ2-5; D remains ambiguous. The CDR3 has 11 amino acids. V was shortened by 3 bases and J by 3 bases, with 2 bases between the two germline ends. CDR1 is MDHEN and CDR2 is SYDVKM in the germline V gene. The CDR3 spells CASSFEETQYF. CDR3 sequence (DNA): TGTGCCAGCAGTTTCGAAGAGACCCAGTACTTC.

V is TRBV5-4 and J is TRBJ2-5, with D possibly matching TRBD2 (6 bases). V was clipped by 7 bases and J by 5 bases, with 18 bases between them. The CDR3 length is 14 residues. CDR1 SGHNT and CDR2 YYREEE come from the germline V gene (reference sequence). CDR3 sequence reads: CASRPSSAVETQYF. The CDR3 coding sequence is TGTGCCAGCCGGCCGTCTAGCGCCGTGGAGACCCAGTACTTC.

Concerning this clone itself: The CDR3 does not end in the conserved phenylalanine or tryptophan, so this is likely a read error. The chain carries TRBV5-1 and TRBJ1-1; no clear D. Germline V gene data show CDR1 as SGHRS and CDR2 as YFSETQ. The CDR3 length is 15 residues. Deletions cut 0 bases from V and 0 bases from J, with 9 bases between. The CDR3 here is CASSLDTRVNTEAFL. DNA for the CDR3: TGCGCCAGCAGCTTGGATACCCGGGTGAACACTGAAGCTTTCCTT.

This chain joins TRBV4-1 and TRBJ2-1; D not certain. This CDR3 has 15 amino acids. CDR1 and CDR2 from the germline V gene are MGHRA and YSYEKL. The ends were cut back, 0 bases at V and 2 bases at J, with 8 bases in the middle. CDR3 protein: CASSQEERTYNEQFF. The CDR3 nucleotides are TGCGCCAGCAGCCAAGAGGAGAGGACCTACAATGAGCAGTTCTTC.

For the CDR3, the DNA is TGCGCCAGCAGCTTGGGTATAGGGGGAATCTACGAGCAGTACTTC. Its protein product is CASSLGIGGIYEQYF. The J gene is TRBJ2-7, the V gene TRBV5-1, with D perhaps matching TRBD1 (6 bases). The V gene lost 0 bases and the J gene lost 3 bases, with 13 bases spanning the gap. This CDR3 has 15 residues. In germline, CDR1 is SGHRS, CDR2 YFSETQ.

V gene TRBV4-3 combines with J gene TRBJ1-2; 8 bases line up with TRBD1. The CDR3 spans 15 residues. CDR1 and CDR2 (germline): LGHNA, YSLEER. V was pared by 3 bases and J by 8 bases, with 11 bases of the junction left unmatched. CDR3 protein: CASSQTDRGSVGYTF. The CDR3 bases are TGCGCCAGCAGCCAGACCGACAGGGGATCGGTCGGCTACACCTTC.

The sample holds a few counts of this clone. The chain is built from TRBV5-1 and TRBJ2-3; possibly TRBD1 for D (5 bases). The CDR3 extends over 15 amino acids. Per germline, CDR1 SGHRS and CDR2 YFSETQ. The V gene lost 1 base and the J gene lost 0 bases, with 9 bases spanning the gap. CDR3 residues: CASSLWQGSTDTQYF. The CDR3 region has the DNA TGCGCCAGCAGCTTGTGGCAGGGAAGCACAGATACGCAGTATTTT.

V is TRBV5-1 and J is TRBJ2-3; 8 bases line up with TRBD2. The ends lost 3 bases at V and 5 bases at J; junction bases unmatched: 8. This CDR3 comprises 15 residues. CDR1 is SGHRS and CDR2 is YFSETQ in the germline V gene. The CDR3 nucleotides read TGCGCCAGCAGCTCTTTACGGGAGGGCCGAGATACGCAGTATTTT. Translated, it gives CASSSLREGRDTQYF.

The genes are TRBV28 and TRBJ2-5, with TRBD2 matching 9 bases. The V segment lost 1 base and the J segment 1 base; nucleotides outside the gene matches: 1. The CDR3 spans 15 residues. Per germline, CDR1 MDHEN and CDR2 SYDVKM. The CDR3 DNA sequence: TGTGCCAGCAGTTTATCGGGACTAGCCCAAGAGACCCAGTACTTC. It encodes CASSLSGLAQETQYF.

This clone appeared a single time. The J gene is TRBJ1-1, the V gene TRBV27; 7 bases fit TRBD1. The germline CDR1 and CDR2 sequences are MNHEY and SMNVEV (reference sequence). The CDR3 contains 14 residues. J was trimmed by 4 bases and V by 4 bases; bases with no gene match: 6. The CDR3 here is CASSSGTVGTEAFF. DNA of the CDR3: TGTGCCAGCAGTTCCGGGACAGTGGGCACTGAAGCTTTCTTT.